The T cell receptor (beta chain) under discussion was sequenced for a study of shared clonotypes between healthy human individuals. In the authors' methods: For the immunoSEQ data, sequences were junction-only without quality scores, so filtering differed. The data were produced by immunoSEQ multiplex PCR, yet TCRdb's version contains in-frame clones alone and is incomplete. Clonal size and the V and J genes are those of that table, whereas D and trimming came from the DNA. Among hundreds of thousands of clones listed, 75% to 85% were seen once. Overall study findings and caveats: Tissue TCR repertoires likely differ from these blood-only repertoires.

This CDR3 spans 15 amino acids. Germline values: CDR1 LGHNA, CDR2 YSLEER. The V end lost 4 bases, the J end lost 7 bases, and 20 bases lay between the germline ends. In the case of this clone: Its antigen is not identified.

The sample taken for sequencing was PBMCs. The sequence derives from a woman aged 40 to 50 in good health. Some clones in this sample may be carry-over from other donors' samples. The chain links TRBV4-3 to TRBJ2-7; a possible D gene is TRBD2 (5 bases). In nucleotides, the CDR3 is TGCGCCAGCAGCCCGGGTGGTGACTACCGTTCTGAGCAGTACTTC. It is translated as CASSPGGDYRSEQYF.